What follows is one TCR beta chain and its context. Its antigen is not known. This sample is part of a study of PD-L1 blockade in urothelial cancer. Whole-study context: Samples came from 3 weeks, at the second dose, and 6 weeks into treatment. When blood samples were assessed, the median T cell count was around 140,000.

Stated time point: pretreatment peripheral blood. Produced via immunoSEQ multiplex PCR; TCRdb's table is partial and in-frame only. The sample has approximately 47,000 clones; 82% are singletons. The CDR3 is 14 residues long. Germline CDR1 is SGHAT and CDR2 is FQNNGV. Trimming cost V 2 bases and J 8 bases, with 15 bases left between them. Whole-study results and caveats: Below-median pretreatment blood TCR clonality was a predictor of better survival.

Sequenced here: PBMCs, sampled around atezolizumab (anti-PD-L1) treatment. J is TRBJ1-2 and V is TRBV11-2, with D unresolved. The source is a man aged 50 to 60 with urothelial cancer. CDR3 loop: CASSLSNGALGYTF. CDR3 sequence (DNA): TGTGCCAGCAGCTTATCAAACGGAGCACTCGGCTACACCTTC.